This T cell receptor (beta chain) was recovered during a study of CD8+ T cells in alopecia areata. In the study overall: For 6 to 18 months, tofacitinib was taken, and 6 months off drug followed.

Reverse transcribed after extraction, RNA yielded cDNA as the sequencing template. TCRdb's copy holds only in-frame clones and misses some; the assay was immunoSEQ multiplex PCR. The sample has about 180,000 clones, 50% to 60% seen once. V was cut by 3 bases and J by 4 bases, with 9 bases left in between. CDR3 length: 13 residues. Germline CDR1 reads SGHAT; CDR2 reads FQDESV (reference sequence). The sequencing used CD4+ T cells sorted from blood, collected at week 0. This sequence originates from a human donor with alopecia areata. V is TRBV11-1 and J is TRBJ2-5; weak D call: TRBD2 (6 bases). For the CDR3, the DNA is TGTGCCAGCAGCTTTGGAGGGGCAGAGACCCAGTACTTC. It specifies CASSFGGAETQYF.